This passage covers 26 T cell receptor beta chains from one sample sequenced in a study of cytomegalovirus exposure and HLA in healthy donors. Primers: 60 Vbeta forward and 13 Jbeta reverse. TCRdb keeps only in-frame clones here, not all; method: immunoSEQ multiplex PCR. Found here are 150,000 to 200,000 clones, 81% of them singletons; the top ten hold just under 5%. Sample: PBMCs. All receptors derive from a woman between 18 and 29 years old in good health and CMV-seropositive.

The rearrangement uses TRBV19 and TRBJ1-1, with TRBD1 identical over 11 bases. With 4 bases clipped from V and 11 bases from J, the junction kept 6 bases outside the gene matches. The CDR3 length is 13 residues. CDR1 and CDR2 (germline): LNHDA, SQIVND (reference sequence). CDR3: CASSNGQGADAFF. The CDR3 DNA reads as TGTGCCAGTAGTAATGGACAGGGGGCAGACGCTTTCTTT.

This clone has just one count. V usage is TRBV10-3 and J usage is TRBJ1-4; tentatively, D is TRBD1 (6 bases). Germline V gene sequence: CDR1 ENHRY, CDR2 SYGVKD. Trimming left V 5 bases short and J 3 bases short, with 10 bases between. The length of the CDR3 is 14 residues. As DNA, the CDR3 is TGTGCCATCAGTTCAGGGGAGTCTAATGAAAAACTGTTTTTT. Translated, it gives CAISSGESNEKLFF.

This clone was recorded only once. A junction end diverges from the germline sequence, so it may reflect a read error. The V and J genes are TRBV7-7 and TRBJ1-6; 7 positions match TRBD1. The germline CDR1 and CDR2 sequences are SSHAT and FNYEAQ (reference sequence). CDR3 length: 17 residues. The CDR3 sequence is CASRGELDRVNHSPLHF. For the CDR3, the DNA is TGTGCTAGCAGGGGGGAACTTGACAGGGTAAATCATTCACCCCTCCACTTT.

J is TRBJ1-5 and V is TRBV7-2; unclear D gene. The CDR3 length is 13 residues. Germline CDR1 is SGHTA and CDR2 is FQGNSA. V lost 5 bases, J lost 7 bases, and 12 bases lay in between. The CDR3: CASSLGRVQPQHF. DNA of the CDR3: TGTGCCAGCAGCCTAGGTCGGGTACAGCCCCAGCATTTT.

The rearrangement links TRBV20-1 to TRBJ2-5; D call uncertain. V lost 7 bases, J lost 2 bases, and 8 bases lay in between. CDR3 length: 11 residues. Germline V gives CDR1 DFQATT, CDR2 SNEGSKA (reference sequence). The CDR3 nucleotides are TGCAGTGTGACTCCTCAAGAGACCCAGTACTTC. This codes for CSVTPQETQYF.

The rearrangement joins TRBV6-5 to TRBJ1-3; the D gene is possibly TRBD1 (5 bases). The V end was cut by 6 bases, the J end by 0 bases, with 12 bases between. Germline lookup yields CDR1 MNHEY and CDR2 SVGAGI. This CDR3 region has 15 residues. The DNA for the CDR3 is TGTGCCAGCAGACAATATGACAGCTCTGGAAACACCATATATTTT. This sequence encodes CASRQYDSSGNTIYF.

The V and J genes are TRBV7-6 and TRBJ1-1; D gene unclear. Trimming cost V 1 base and J 5 bases, with 14 bases left between them. The length of the CDR3 is 15 residues. Germline V CDR1 and CDR2: SGHVS, FNYEAQ. CDR3 residues: CASSLGPLRGTEAFF. DNA of the CDR3: TGTGCCAGCAGCTTAGGCCCACTCCGAGGGACTGAAGCTTTCTTT.

A single count supports this clone. This rearrangement joins TRBV6-6 to TRBJ2-1, with D maybe TRBD1 (6 bases). V lost 7 bases and J 7 bases, leaving 14 bases between the germline ends. Germline V lookup: CDR1 MNHNY, CDR2 SVGAGI (reference sequence). The CDR3 has 13 residues. The CDR3 nucleotides read TGTGCCAGCAACAGACCTACAGGGAATGAGCAGTTCTTC. Protein product: CASNRPTGNEQFF.

In its sample, this clone was seen a few times. The germline gene is not matched at one end of the junction; a read error may be the cause. The J gene is TRBJ2-7, the V gene TRBV7-9, with D possibly being TRBD2 (6 bases). Per the germline V gene, CDR1 is SEHNR and CDR2 is FQNEAQ (reference sequence). This CDR3 spans 12 amino acids. CDR3 region: CSSGLAGYEQYF. In DNA, the CDR3 is TGTTCCAGCGGGCTTGCAGGATACGAGCAGTACTTC.

CDR3 DNA: TGTGCCAGCAGCTCCCTACAGGAACGCGAAGCTTTCTTT. Residues: CASSSLQEREAFF. This chain joins TRBV11-2 and TRBJ1-1; maybe TRBD1 (5 bases). The CDR3 consists of 13 residues. CDR1 SGHAT and CDR2 FQNNGV come from the germline V gene. The ends were cut back, 4 bases at V and 8 bases at J, with 14 bases in the middle.

This clone came up a few times. The chain employs TRBV10-3 and TRBJ2-3; TRBD2 matches at 13 bases. The CDR3 contains 15 residues. V was pared by 2 bases and J by 4 bases, with 0 bases of the junction left unmatched. Germline CDR1 reads ENHRY; CDR2 reads SYGVKD. The DNA for the CDR3 is TGTGCCATCAGTGAGGGACTAGCGGGGGCAGATACGCAGTATTTT. It codes for CAISEGLAGADTQYF.

V gene TRBV7-8 combines with J gene TRBJ2-4; TRBD2 is a possible D gene (5 bases). Germline lookup yields CDR1 SGHVS and CDR2 FQNEAQ. The V end was cut by 2 bases, the J end by 7 bases, with 9 bases between. This CDR3 contains 13 residues. CDR3 DNA: TGTGCCAGCAGCTTAACGGGCGGGAACATTCAGTACTTC. This translates into CASSLTGGNIQYF.

The chain couples TRBV4-2 to TRBJ1-5, with 7 bases matching TRBD1. Trimming removed 4 bases from V and 2 bases from J; junction bases left unmatched: 8. There are 16 residues in the CDR3. The germline V gene encodes CDR1 LGHNA and CDR2 YNFKEQ. CDR3: CASSRQGESGNQPQHF. The CDR3, as DNA: TGTGCCAGCAGCCGCCAGGGGGAGAGCGGCAATCAGCCCCAGCATTTT.

The V gene is TRBV29-1, the J gene TRBJ1-2; D possibly corresponds to TRBD1 (5 bases). This CDR3 comprises 13 residues. Germline-derived CDR1 and CDR2 are SQVTM and ANQGSEA. The germline V and J ends were trimmed by 8 bases and 5 bases, with 18 bases remaining between them. CDR3 residues: CSSEEGPGYGYTF. DNA of the CDR3: TGCAGCAGTGAAGAGGGGCCGGGTTATGGCTACACCTTC.

The rearrangement uses TRBV6-6 and TRBJ1-2; perhaps TRBD1 as D (6 bases). CDR1 and CDR2 from the germline V gene are MNHNY and SVGAGI (reference sequence). The CDR3 is made up of 15 amino acids. Trimming took off 6 bases at V and 2 bases at J, with 16 bases between the two ends. This CDR3 is CASSTNSRGNYGYTF. DNA for the CDR3: TGTGCCAGCAGCACCAACTCCAGGGGAAACTATGGCTACACCTTC.

The chain couples TRBV29-1 to TRBJ2-7; D may be TRBD1 (6 bases). The CDR3 loop spans 13 amino acids. V lost 1 base to trimming and J lost 2 bases, with 9 bases between them. Germline loops: CDR1 SQVTM, CDR2 ANQGSEA. CDR3 residues: CSVEGTETYEQYF. In nucleotides, the CDR3 is TGCAGCGTTGAAGGGACAGAGACCTACGAGCAGTACTTC.

V and J are TRBV29-1 and TRBJ1-1, with D possibly being TRBD1 (5 bases). V dropped 5 bases and J dropped 7 bases, with 20 bases sitting between them. Germline-derived CDR1 and CDR2 are SQVTM and ANQGSEA. This CDR3 spans 14 amino acids. Written as DNA, the CDR3 is TGCAGCGTTCCCCGCAGGGAGGGGTCCTATGAAGCTTTCTTT. Its protein product is CSVPRREGSYEAFF.

The chain combines TRBV5-6 with TRBJ2-7, with no clear D. CDR1 and CDR2 from the germline V gene are SGHDT and YYEEEE. The CDR3 spans 12 residues. V lost 4 bases and J 4 bases, leaving 9 bases between the germline ends. The CDR3 region is CASSGDFYEQYF. The CDR3 coding sequence is TGTGCCAGCAGCGGAGACTTTTACGAGCAGTACTTC.

This chain links TRBV6-5 with TRBJ2-1, with TRBD1 matching 8 bases. The CDR3 has 16 amino acids. The germline CDR1 and CDR2 sequences are MNHEY and SVGAGI. With V trimmed by 0 bases and J by 2 bases, 3 bases remained unmatched. CDR3 region: CASSYSGTGAYNEQFF. The CDR3, as DNA: TGTGCCAGCAGTTACTCCGGGACAGGAGCCTACAATGAGCAGTTCTTC.

The J gene is TRBJ1-1, the V gene TRBV7-2; D remains ambiguous. Germline V gene sequence: CDR1 SGHTA, CDR2 FQGNSA. This CDR3 region has 13 residues. Trimming shortened V by 5 bases and J by 1 base, and 8 bases separated the two germline ends. The CDR3, as DNA: TGTGCCAGCAGCCTCCAGCGGAACACTGAAGCTTTCTTT. It yields the protein CASSLQRNTEAFF. Variable domain in full (rest from reference TRBV7-2 and TRBJ1-1): GAGVSQSPSNKVTEKGKDVELRCDPISGHTALYWYRQSLGQGLEFLIYFQGNSAPDKSGLPSDRFSAERTGGSVSTLTIQRTQQEDSAVYLCASSLQRNTEAFFGQGTRLTVV.

This rearrangement joins TRBV19 to TRBJ2-7; D is perhaps TRBD2 (6 bases). V lost 1 base, J lost 3 bases, and 10 bases lay in between. Germline CDR1 LNHDA, CDR2 SQIVND (reference sequence). The CDR3 has 14 amino acids. The CDR3, as DNA: TGTGCCAGTAGTATAGGGACGGGAGACTACGAGCAGTACTTC. Protein product: CASSIGTGDYEQYF.

The chain is built from TRBV6-5 and TRBJ1-3; D gene ambiguous. The CDR3 is 13 amino acids. Trimming took off 2 bases at V and 6 bases at J, with 8 bases between the two ends. Germline values: CDR1 MNHEY, CDR2 SVGAGI. The CDR3 protein is CASSYRDSNTIYF. CDR3 DNA sequence: TGTGCCAGCAGTTACCGGGATTCAAACACCATATATTTT.

This chain links TRBV6-6 with TRBJ1-1; 9 bases map to TRBD1. Germline-derived CDR1 and CDR2 are MNHNY and SVGAGI (reference sequence). The CDR3 covers 14 residues. J lost 7 bases, V lost 8 bases, and 11 bases had no gene match. In nucleotides, the CDR3 is TGTGCCAGCTCGAGCCCGGGACAGGGCGGTGAAGCTTTCTTT. Its translation: CASSSPGQGGEAFF.

This sequence joins TRBV7-8 and TRBJ2-7; TRBD1 is a possible D gene (5 bases). The CDR3 consists of 15 residues. The ends were cut back, 2 bases at V and 3 bases at J, with 14 bases in the middle. The germline gives CDR1 SGHVS, CDR2 FQNEAQ. The CDR3 protein is CASSLYAGPYYEQYF. For the CDR3, the DNA is TGTGCCAGCAGCTTATACGCAGGGCCCTACTACGAGCAGTACTTC.

The chain joins TRBV7-8 to TRBJ1-3; 9 bases are shared with TRBD1. V lost 5 bases and J lost 6; bases outside the gene matches: 8. Germline values: CDR1 SGHVS, CDR2 FQNEAQ. CDR3 length: 15 residues. CDR3 sequence: CASSAVGTGLNTIYF. The DNA of the CDR3 is TGTGCCAGCAGCGCGGTGGGGACAGGGCTAAACACCATATATTTT.

This chain uses TRBV6-1 with TRBJ1-2; tentative D call: TRBD1 (5 bases). Between the trimmed V and J ends, which lost 6 bases and 6 bases, there was a span of 14 bases. CDR1 is MNHNS, CDR2 SASEGT, per germline. The CDR3 runs 13 residues. CDR3 amino acids: CASRNDRYDGYTF. CDR3 in DNA: TGTGCCAGCAGAAATGACAGATACGATGGCTACACCTTC.